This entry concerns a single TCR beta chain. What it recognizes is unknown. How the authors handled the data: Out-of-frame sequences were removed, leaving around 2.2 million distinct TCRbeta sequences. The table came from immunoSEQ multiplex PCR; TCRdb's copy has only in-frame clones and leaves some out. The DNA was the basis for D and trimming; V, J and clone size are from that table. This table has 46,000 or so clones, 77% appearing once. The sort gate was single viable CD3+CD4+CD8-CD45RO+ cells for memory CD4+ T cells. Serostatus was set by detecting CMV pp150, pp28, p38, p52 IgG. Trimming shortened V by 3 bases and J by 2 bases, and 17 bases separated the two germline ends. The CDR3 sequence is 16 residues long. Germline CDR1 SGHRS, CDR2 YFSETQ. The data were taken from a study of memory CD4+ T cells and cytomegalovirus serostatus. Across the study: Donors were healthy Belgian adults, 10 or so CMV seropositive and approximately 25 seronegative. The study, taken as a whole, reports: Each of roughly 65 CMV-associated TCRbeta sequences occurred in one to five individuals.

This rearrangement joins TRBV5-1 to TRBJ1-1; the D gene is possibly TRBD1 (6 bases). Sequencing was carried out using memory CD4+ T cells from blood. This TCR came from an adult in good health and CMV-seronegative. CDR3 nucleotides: TGCGCCAGCAGCTCCCAGGGAGTAGGGGGAAACACTGAAGCTTTCTTT. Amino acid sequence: CASSSQGVGGNTEAFF.